The 12 T cell receptor beta chains presented below share a single source sample, sequenced in a study of naive and memory T cell subsets. Both TRBC1 and TRBC2 were covered by a beta constant-region primer of two equimolar oligonucleotides. Nested alpha and beta constant-region primers with the SP2 primer drove four PCR rounds on ligated cDNA. In TCRdb, the UMI-ligation and nested PCR reads were re-called with MiXCR into one record per CDR3 protein. Found here are about 120,000 distinct CDR3 sequences, 36% of them singletons; the top ten hold less than 1%. Sequenced material: central memory CD4+ T cells from blood. The origin of the receptors is a human donor in good health.

The rearrangement uses TRBV5-1 and TRBJ1-1, with TRBD1 matching 7 bases. This CDR3 is 14 amino acids long. Germline assignment: CDR1 SGHRS and CDR2 YFSETQ. The V segment lost 0 bases and the J segment 5 bases; nucleotides outside the gene matches: 4. The CDR3 is CASSLARGRTEAFF. The CDR3 coding sequence is TGCGCCAGCAGCTTGGCCAGGGGGAGGACTGAAGCTTTCTTT.

Here the CDR3 DNA reads TGCAGTGCCGGCCCAGGCGCCGGCGGTGAAGCTTTCTTT. As protein: CSAGPGAGGEAFF. V and J are TRBV20-1 and TRBJ1-1, with D unclear. Trimming left V 6 bases short and J 7 bases short, with 18 bases between. The CDR3 contains 13 residues. Germline CDR1 DFQATT, CDR2 SNEGSKA (reference sequence).

This chain uses TRBV28 with TRBJ2-1; 8 bases fit TRBD2. The CDR3 runs 16 residues. Germline CDR1 and CDR2: MDHEN and SYDVKM. J gave up 7 bases and V 5 bases, and 13 bases lay outside the gene matches. The chain's CDR3 is CASSGPSGRTRNEQFF. CDR3 in DNA: TGTGCCAGCAGTGGACCTAGCGGGCGGACACGGAATGAGCAGTTCTTC. The full variable domain, its missing parts supplied by reference TRBV28 and TRBJ2-1, is DVKVTQSSRYLVKRTGEKVFLECVQDMDHENMFWYRQDPGLGLRLIYFSYDVKMKEKGDIPEGYSVSREKKERFSLILESASTNQTSMYLCASSGPSGRTRNEQFFGPGTRLTVL.

This rearrangement joins TRBV20-1 to TRBJ1-1, with no clear D. The CDR3 has 12 amino acids. The ends were cut back, 0 bases at V and 6 bases at J, with 8 bases in the middle. The germline V gene encodes CDR1 DFQATT and CDR2 SNEGSKA (reference sequence). CDR3 in amino acids: CSARDIGSEAFF. The DNA for the CDR3 is TGCAGTGCTAGAGATATAGGGTCTGAAGCTTTCTTT.

This chain links TRBV6-2 or TRBV6-3 with TRBJ2-1; 11 nucleotides match TRBD2. This CDR3 contains 14 residues. CDR1 and CDR2 (germline): MNHEY, SVGEGT. The junction had 7 bases not matched to a gene; V was cut back by 4 bases and J by 11 bases. The CDR3, as DNA: TGTGCCAGCAGTTCATCCGGGACTAGCGGTCAGCAGTTCTTC. As protein: CASSSSGTSGQQFF.

The chain employs TRBV20-1 and TRBJ1-1, with D maybe TRBD1 (6 bases). The length of the CDR3 is 13 residues. V was shortened by 2 bases and J by 4 bases, with 11 bases between the two germline ends. Looked up from germline, CDR1 is DFQATT and CDR2 is SNEGSKA (reference sequence). CDR3 sequence (DNA): TGCAGTGCTAGATACGCAGGGGCCACTGAAGCTTTCTTT. Protein sequence: CSARYAGATEAFF.

The chain couples TRBV19 to TRBJ1-2, with D perhaps TRBD1 (5 bases). The CDR3 consists of 15 residues. Germline CDR1 reads LNHDA; CDR2 reads SQIVND (reference sequence). Between the trimmed V and J ends, which lost 0 bases and 4 bases, there was a span of 12 bases. CDR3 residues: CASSIEGRRGYGYTF. The CDR3 coding sequence is TGTGCCAGTAGTATAGAGGGGCGCCGAGGCTATGGCTACACCTTC. The full variable domain, in which reference TRBV19 and TRBJ1-2 provide the parts outside the CDR3, is DGGITQSPKYLFRKEGQNVTLSCEQNLNHDAMYWYRQDPGQGLRLIYYSQIVNDFQKGDIAEGYSVSREKKESFPLTVTSAQKNPTAFYLCASSIEGRRGYGYTFGSGTRLTVV.

V is TRBV12-3 or TRBV12-4 and J is TRBJ2-1; no clear D gene. This CDR3 contains 13 residues. The germline V and J ends were trimmed by 7 bases and 4 bases, with 11 bases remaining between them. The CDR3 is CASTETPYNEQFF. The CDR3 coding sequence is TGTGCCAGCACCGAAACCCCATACAATGAGCAGTTCTTC.

The rearrangement links TRBV28 to TRBJ1-2; D gene uncertain. The germline V and J ends were trimmed by 6 bases and 5 bases, with 4 bases remaining between them. This CDR3 comprises 10 residues. Germline CDR1 and CDR2: MDHEN and SYDVKM. This chain's CDR3 is CASSSYGYTF. Written as DNA, the CDR3 is TGTGCCAGCAGCAGTTATGGCTACACCTTC.

The chain employs TRBV20-1 and TRBJ2-3; TRBD2 aligns across 9 bases. Trimming cost V 3 bases and J 0 bases; bases outside gene matches: 4. The CDR3 has 15 amino acids. The germline CDR1 and CDR2 sequences are DFQATT and SNEGSKA (reference sequence). CDR3 amino acids: CSASTSGPSTDTQYF. For the CDR3, the DNA is TGCAGTGCTAGCACTAGCGGGCCTAGCACAGATACGCAGTATTTT.

The table lists this clonotype with a few counts. The rearrangement uses TRBV7-9 and TRBJ1-1; D remains unclear. Trimming cost V 7 bases and J 1 base, with 13 bases left between them. The CDR3 covers 14 residues. Germline V gives CDR1 SEHNR, CDR2 FQNEAQ (reference sequence). The CDR3 DNA is TGTGCCAGCACCCTTACACATACGAACACTGAAGCTTTCTTT. This gives the protein CASTLTHTNTEAFF.

This clonotype has only a few counts. The gene calls are TRBV5-1 and TRBJ2-1; 10 bases are a match to TRBD2. Germline CDR1 reads SGHRS; CDR2 reads YFSETQ. V was clipped by 5 bases and J by 6 bases; unmatched bases: 8. The CDR3 spans 15 residues. The DNA for the CDR3 is TGCGCCAGCAGGGCGGCTAGCGGGAGTGGCAATGAGCAGTTCTTC. This gives the protein CASRAASGSGNEQFF. Together with reference TRBV5-1 and TRBJ2-1, the CDR3 gives the full variable domain: KAGVTQTPRYLIKTRGQQVTLSCSPISGHRSVSWYQQTPGQGLQFLFEYFSETQRNKGNFPGRFSGRQFSNSRSEMNVSTLELGDSALYLCASRAASGSGNEQFFGPGTRLTVL.